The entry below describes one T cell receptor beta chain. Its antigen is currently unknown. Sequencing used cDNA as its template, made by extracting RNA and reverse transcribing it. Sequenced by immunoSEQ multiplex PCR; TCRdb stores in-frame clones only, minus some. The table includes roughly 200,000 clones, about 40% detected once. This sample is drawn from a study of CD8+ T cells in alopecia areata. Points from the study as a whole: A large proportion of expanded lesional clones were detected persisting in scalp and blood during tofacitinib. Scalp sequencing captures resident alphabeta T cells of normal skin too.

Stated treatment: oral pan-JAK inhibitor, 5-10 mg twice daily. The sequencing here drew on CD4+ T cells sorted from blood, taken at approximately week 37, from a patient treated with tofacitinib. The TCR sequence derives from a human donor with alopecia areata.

The CDR3 DNA reads TGTGCCAGCAGCTCTCCAGGGTTGGTAGCGGGACCCACAGATACGCAGTATTTT. Translating gives CASSSPGLVAGPTDTQYF. The chain has TRBV7-9 and TRBJ2-3; 8 bases align to TRBD2. CDR3 length equals 18 residues. Trimming at V came to 4 bases and at J to 2 bases, leaving 14 bases not matched to a gene. CDR1 and CDR2 from the germline V gene are SEHNR and FQNEAQ (reference sequence).